This T cell receptor (beta chain) was captured by sequencing in a study of blood T cell repertoires in COVID-19. At the level of the study: COVID-19 samples from acute and convalescent phases originated in the United States, Italy and Spain. PBMCs, B-cell-depleted T cells, or T cells provided the cDNA or gDNA that made up the material.

Germline V gene data show CDR1 as SNHLY and CDR2 as FYNNEI. J lost 4 bases, V lost 8 bases, and 10 bases had no gene match. This CDR3 spans 14 amino acids. Per the study methods: The authors estimated nucleated cell counts from reference gene primer amplification. Data came from immunoSEQ multiplex PCR; TCRdb stores just in-frame clones and leaves some out. Clonal size and the V and J genes are those of that table, whereas D and trimming came from the DNA. The data hold around 150,000 clones, with about 85% observed a single time. The sequence was collected from a human donor with acute or convalescent COVID-19. The donor label of this sample is uncertain. The sequencing input was peripheral blood. The rearrangement uses TRBV2 and TRBJ1-1; the match to TRBD1 covers 7 bases. Here the CDR3 DNA reads TGTGCCAGCGACAGGGTGGGGAGAGGCACTGAAGCTTTCTTT. Translating gives CASDRVGRGTEAFF.